Listed below are T cell receptor beta chains from one sample, sequenced in a study of cytomegalovirus exposure and HLA in healthy donors. Data came from immunoSEQ multiplex PCR; TCRdb stores just in-frame clones and leaves some out. The sample consists of 150,000 to 200,000 clones, roughly three quarters of them appearing once. Material: PBMCs. The receptors stem from a man in his forties in good health and CMV-seropositive. The CDR3 runs from the conserved cysteine through the conserved F or W. The size field is filled for only some rows; it gives once, few, many or a size class.

TRBV4-1,.,TRBJ2-1,CASSQERLAGGTEQFF
TRBV25-1,.,TRBJ2-2,CASLARHSNTGELFF
TRBV5-1,.,TRBJ2-5,CASSLMASGGLETQYF
TRBV18,.,TRBJ2-3,CASSLGLSTDTQYF
TRBV30,few,TRBJ2-3,CAWRLGTPWGTDTQYF
TRBV5-1,.,TRBJ2-4,CASSLGLRGSFDKNIQYF
TRBV27,.,TRBJ1-1,CASSEEAARNTEAFF
TRBV5-4,.,TRBJ2-5,CASGWASGEGETQYF
TRBV7-9,.,TRBJ2-7,CASSLVGTLNEQYF
TRBV5-6,.,TRBJ1-2,CASSSDRVYGYTF
TRBV5-1,.,TRBJ2-7,CASSWDRSYEQYF
TRBV5-4,.,TRBJ1-2,CASSGSGGSGYGYTF
TRBV5-1,.,TRBJ1-6,CASSLDGQVINSPLHF
TRBV7-9,.,TRBJ2-4,CASSKEGRASGPIQYF
TRBV18,.,TRBJ1-4,CASSPGTVGGKLFF
TRBV29-1,.,TRBJ2-2,CSVKGGYTGELFF
TRBV4-1,.,TRBJ2-5,CASSLGLAGGQETQYF
TRBV9,.,TRBJ1-2,CASSVGDRTGYTF
TRBV14,.,TRBJ2-5,CASSLGETQYF
TRBV2,.,TRBJ2-1,CASNFLGSSYNEQFF
TRBV5-1,.,TRBJ2-3,CASSLLTGRDTQYF
TRBV6-6,.,TRBJ1-4,CASSYSTGGGEKLFF
TRBV14,.,TRBJ2-1,CASRRLAGGYNEQFF
TRBV29-1,.,TRBJ2-3,CNIGGSTDTQYF
TRBV7-3,.,TRBJ2-4,CASSPVGAGGGIQYF
TRBV15,.,TRBJ1-1,CATSRDPSEPSNTEAFF
TRBV9,.,TRBJ2-3,CASSPGTSGGLPTDTQYF
TRBV5-1,few,TRBJ1-1,CASRPTQGRDTEAFF